Sequencing of this T cell receptor (beta chain) was carried out in a study of shared clonotypes between healthy human individuals. Study-level results: Sequencing depth was predicted to influence how clonotypes are shared among donors.

The donor population consisted of healthy HIV-negative adults with no recent acute infections or vaccinations. Turning to this clone: Its antigen is not known. At the DNA level, this CDR3 is encoded by other sequences in the same sample as well.

CDR3 length: 14 amino acids. Germline CDR1 reads SGHDN; CDR2 reads FVKESK. V was pared by 6 bases and J by 3 bases, with 4 bases of the junction left unmatched. Every subset had its genomic DNA shared out evenly among several immunoSEQ plates. As processed by the authors: ImmunoSEQ junction-only sequences lacked quality scores, so their filtering differed. Repertoires were generated with immunoSEQ multiplex PCR, while TCRdb's copy carries only in-frame clones and drops some. V and J calls and clone size are those listed in that table; D and trimming were worked out from the DNA. The repertoire includes 550,000 to 850,000 clones, over 65% of them detected once, and approximately 1.7% sits in the top ten.

This chain uses TRBV14 with TRBJ2-1; 8 bases are a match to TRBD1. The source is a woman in her 30s in good health. The sequencing input was memory CD4+ T cells sorted from blood. Specified subset: CD45RA-negative fraction. CDR3 coding DNA: TGTGCCAGCAGTAGGGGACAGGTCTACAATGAGCAGTTCTTC. Its translation is CASSRGQVYNEQFF.